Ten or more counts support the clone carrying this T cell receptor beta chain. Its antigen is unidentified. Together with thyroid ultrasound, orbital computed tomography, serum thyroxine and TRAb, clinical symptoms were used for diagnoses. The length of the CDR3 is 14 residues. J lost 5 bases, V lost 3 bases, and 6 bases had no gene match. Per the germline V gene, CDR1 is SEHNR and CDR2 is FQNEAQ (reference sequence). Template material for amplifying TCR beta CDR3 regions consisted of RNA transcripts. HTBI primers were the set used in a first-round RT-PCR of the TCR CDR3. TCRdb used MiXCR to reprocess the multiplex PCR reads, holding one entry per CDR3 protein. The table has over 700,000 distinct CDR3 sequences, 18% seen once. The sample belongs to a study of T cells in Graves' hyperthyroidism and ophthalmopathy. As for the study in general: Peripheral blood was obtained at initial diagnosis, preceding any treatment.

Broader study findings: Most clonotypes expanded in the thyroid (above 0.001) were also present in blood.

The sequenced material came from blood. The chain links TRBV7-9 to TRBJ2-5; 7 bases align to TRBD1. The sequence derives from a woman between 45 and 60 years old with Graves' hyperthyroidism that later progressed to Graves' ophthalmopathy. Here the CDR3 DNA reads TGTGCCAGCAGCTTTACAGGGGTTGAGGAGACCCAGTACTTC. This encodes CASSFTGVEETQYF.